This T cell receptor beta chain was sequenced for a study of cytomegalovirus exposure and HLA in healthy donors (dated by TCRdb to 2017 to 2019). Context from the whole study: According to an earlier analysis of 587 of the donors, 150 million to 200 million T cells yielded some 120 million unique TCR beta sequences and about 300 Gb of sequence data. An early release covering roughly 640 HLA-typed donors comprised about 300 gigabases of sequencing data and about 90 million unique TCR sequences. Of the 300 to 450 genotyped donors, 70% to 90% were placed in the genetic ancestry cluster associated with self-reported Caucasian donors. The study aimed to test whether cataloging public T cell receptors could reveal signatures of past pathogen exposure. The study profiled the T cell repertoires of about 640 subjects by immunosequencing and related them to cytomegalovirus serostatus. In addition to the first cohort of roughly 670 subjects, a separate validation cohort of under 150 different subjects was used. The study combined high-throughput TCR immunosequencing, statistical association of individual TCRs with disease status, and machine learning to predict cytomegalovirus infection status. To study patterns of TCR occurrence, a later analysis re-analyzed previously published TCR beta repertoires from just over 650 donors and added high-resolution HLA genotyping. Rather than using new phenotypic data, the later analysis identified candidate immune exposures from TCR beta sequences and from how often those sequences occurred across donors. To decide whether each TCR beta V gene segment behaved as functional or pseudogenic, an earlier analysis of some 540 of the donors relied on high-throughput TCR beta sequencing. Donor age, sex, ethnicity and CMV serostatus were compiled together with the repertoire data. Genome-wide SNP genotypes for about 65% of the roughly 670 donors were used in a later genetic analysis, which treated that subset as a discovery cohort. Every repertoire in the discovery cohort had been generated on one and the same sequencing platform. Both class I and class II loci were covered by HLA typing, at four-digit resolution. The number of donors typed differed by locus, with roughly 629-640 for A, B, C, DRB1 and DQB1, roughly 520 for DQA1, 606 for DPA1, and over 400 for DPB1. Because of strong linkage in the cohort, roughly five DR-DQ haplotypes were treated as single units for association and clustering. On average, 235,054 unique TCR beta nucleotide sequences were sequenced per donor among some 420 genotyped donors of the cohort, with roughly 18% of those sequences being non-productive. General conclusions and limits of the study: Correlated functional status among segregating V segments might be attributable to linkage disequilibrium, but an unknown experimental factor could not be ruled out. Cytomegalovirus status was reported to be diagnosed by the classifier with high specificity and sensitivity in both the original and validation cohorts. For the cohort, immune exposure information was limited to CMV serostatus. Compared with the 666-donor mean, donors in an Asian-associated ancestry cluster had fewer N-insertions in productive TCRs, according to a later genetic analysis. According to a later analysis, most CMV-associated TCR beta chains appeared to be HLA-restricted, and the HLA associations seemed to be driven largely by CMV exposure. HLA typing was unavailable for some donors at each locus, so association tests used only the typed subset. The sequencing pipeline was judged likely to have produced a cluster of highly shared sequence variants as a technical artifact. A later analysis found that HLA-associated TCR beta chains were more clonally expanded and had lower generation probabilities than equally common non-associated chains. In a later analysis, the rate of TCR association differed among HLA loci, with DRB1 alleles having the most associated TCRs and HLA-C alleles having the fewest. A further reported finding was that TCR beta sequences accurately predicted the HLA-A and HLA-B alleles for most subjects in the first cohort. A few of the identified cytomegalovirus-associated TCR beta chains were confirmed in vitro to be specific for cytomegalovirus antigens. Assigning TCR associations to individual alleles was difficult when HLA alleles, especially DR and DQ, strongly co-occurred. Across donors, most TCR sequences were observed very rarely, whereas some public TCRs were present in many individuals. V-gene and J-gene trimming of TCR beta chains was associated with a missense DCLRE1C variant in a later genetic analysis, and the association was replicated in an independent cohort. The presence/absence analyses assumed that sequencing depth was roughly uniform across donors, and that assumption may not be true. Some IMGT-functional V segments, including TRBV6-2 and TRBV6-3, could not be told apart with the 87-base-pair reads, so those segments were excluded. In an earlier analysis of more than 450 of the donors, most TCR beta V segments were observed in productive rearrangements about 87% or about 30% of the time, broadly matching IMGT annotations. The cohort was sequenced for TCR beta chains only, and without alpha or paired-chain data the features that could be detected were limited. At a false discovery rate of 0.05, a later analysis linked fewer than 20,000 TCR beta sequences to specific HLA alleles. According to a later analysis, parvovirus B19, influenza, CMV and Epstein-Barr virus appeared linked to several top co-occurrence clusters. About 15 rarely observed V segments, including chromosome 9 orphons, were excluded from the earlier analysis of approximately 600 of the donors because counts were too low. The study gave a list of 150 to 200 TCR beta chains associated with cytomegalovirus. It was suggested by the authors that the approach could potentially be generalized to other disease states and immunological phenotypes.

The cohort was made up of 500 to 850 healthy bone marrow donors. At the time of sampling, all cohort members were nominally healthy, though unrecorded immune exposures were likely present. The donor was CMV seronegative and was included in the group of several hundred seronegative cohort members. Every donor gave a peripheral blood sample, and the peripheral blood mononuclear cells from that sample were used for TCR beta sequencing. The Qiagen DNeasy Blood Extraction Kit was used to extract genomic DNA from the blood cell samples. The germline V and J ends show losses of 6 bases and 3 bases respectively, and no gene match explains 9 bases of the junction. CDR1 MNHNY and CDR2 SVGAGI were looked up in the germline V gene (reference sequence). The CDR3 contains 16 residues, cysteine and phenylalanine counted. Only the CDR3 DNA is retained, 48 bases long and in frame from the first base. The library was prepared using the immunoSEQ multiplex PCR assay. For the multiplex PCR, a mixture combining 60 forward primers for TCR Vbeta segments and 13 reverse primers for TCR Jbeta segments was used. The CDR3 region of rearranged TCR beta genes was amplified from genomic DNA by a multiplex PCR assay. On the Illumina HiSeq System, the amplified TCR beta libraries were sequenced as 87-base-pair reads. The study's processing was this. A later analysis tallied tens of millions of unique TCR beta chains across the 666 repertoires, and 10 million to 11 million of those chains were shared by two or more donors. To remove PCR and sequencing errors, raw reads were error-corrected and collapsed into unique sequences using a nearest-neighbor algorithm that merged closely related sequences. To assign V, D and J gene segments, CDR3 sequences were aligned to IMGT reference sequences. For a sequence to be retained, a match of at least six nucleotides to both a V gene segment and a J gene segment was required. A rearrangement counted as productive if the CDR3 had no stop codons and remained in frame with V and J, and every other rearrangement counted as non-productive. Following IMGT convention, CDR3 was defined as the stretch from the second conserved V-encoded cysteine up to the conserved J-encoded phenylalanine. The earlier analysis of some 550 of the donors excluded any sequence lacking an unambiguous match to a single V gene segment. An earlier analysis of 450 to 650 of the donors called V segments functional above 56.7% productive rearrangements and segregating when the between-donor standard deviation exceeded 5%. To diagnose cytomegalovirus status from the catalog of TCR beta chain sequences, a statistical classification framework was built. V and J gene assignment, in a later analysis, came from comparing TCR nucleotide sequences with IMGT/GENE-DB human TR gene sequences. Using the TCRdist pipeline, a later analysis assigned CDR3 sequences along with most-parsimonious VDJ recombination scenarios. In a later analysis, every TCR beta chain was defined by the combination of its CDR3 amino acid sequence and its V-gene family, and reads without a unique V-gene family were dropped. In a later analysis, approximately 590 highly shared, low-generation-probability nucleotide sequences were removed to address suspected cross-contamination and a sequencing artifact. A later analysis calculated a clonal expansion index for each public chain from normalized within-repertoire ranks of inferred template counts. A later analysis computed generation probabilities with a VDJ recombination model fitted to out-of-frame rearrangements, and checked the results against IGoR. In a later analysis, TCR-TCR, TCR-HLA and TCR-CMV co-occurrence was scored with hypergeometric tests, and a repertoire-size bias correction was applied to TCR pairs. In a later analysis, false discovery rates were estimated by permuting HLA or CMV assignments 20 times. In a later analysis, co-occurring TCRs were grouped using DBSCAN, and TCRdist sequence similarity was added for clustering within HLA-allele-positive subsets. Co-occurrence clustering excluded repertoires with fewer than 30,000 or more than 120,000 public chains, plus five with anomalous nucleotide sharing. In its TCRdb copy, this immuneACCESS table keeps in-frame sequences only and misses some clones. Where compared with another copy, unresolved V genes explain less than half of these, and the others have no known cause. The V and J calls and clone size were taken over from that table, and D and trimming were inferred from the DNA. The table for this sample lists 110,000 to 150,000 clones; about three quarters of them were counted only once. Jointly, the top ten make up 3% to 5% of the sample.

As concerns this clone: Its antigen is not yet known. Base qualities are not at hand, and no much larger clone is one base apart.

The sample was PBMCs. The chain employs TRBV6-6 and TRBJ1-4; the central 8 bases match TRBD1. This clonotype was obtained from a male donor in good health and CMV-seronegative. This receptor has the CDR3 CASSSGGAGANEKLFF. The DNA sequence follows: TGTGCCAGCAGCTCAGGGGGCGCAGGGGCTAATGAAAAACTGTTTTTT.